This TCR beta chain stems from a study of blood T cell repertoires in COVID-19. Whole-study context: The analysed material was cDNA or gDNA that came from T cells, B-cell-depleted T cells, or PBMCs.

Sequencing was performed with immunoSEQ multiplex PCR; in TCRdb, only in-frame clones are kept and a portion is missing. Of roughly 63,000 clones in the sample, 89% were seen once. After removal of 9 bases from V and 4 bases from J, the junction contained 12 bases not matched to a gene. The CDR3 consists of 15 residues. Germline values: CDR1 PRHDT, CDR2 FYEKMQ (reference sequence). The chain carries TRBV13 and TRBJ1-1, with 9 bases matching TRBD1. Input material: peripheral blood. The receptor was derived from a man aged 50 to 60 with active COVID-19. The CDR3 loop is CASGTGGGRFTEAFF. The DNA of the CDR3 is TGTGCCAGTGGTACAGGGGGCGGAAGGTTCACTGAAGCTTTCTTT.